Below, one T cell receptor (beta chain) is given with its context. The antigen it binds to is not known. No much larger clonotype is one base removed from it; base qualities were not supplied. In total, around 600 healthy bone marrow donors made up the cohort. At the time of sampling, every cohort member was nominally healthy, though immune exposures that went unrecorded were likely present. The donor was CMV seropositive and was included in the group of some 290 seropositive cohort members. A peripheral blood sample was provided by each donor, and peripheral blood mononuclear cells were used for TCR beta sequencing. Genomic DNA extraction from the blood cell samples was performed with the Qiagen DNeasy Blood Extraction Kit. The data derive from a study of cytomegalovirus exposure and HLA in healthy donors (dated by TCRdb to 2016 to 2017). With regard to the full study: According to an earlier analysis of several hundred of the donors, about 179 million T cells yielded roughly 100 million unique TCR beta sequences and 276 Gb of sequence data. An early release that covered 500 to 800 HLA-typed donors contained around 300 gigabases of sequencing data and 70 million to 100 million unique TCR sequences. Among the roughly 400 genotyped donors, approximately 76% belonged to the genetic ancestry cluster associated with self-reported Caucasian donors. The study aimed to test whether cataloging public T cell receptors could reveal signatures of past pathogen exposure. The study profiled the T cell repertoires of fewer than 850 subjects by immunosequencing and related them to cytomegalovirus serostatus. A separate validation cohort of over 95 different subjects was used in addition to the roughly 700-subject first cohort. The study combined high-throughput TCR immunosequencing, statistical association of individual TCRs with disease status, and machine learning to predict cytomegalovirus infection status. In a later analysis, previously published TCR beta repertoires from some 640 donors were re-analyzed and high-resolution HLA genotyping was added so that TCR occurrence patterns could be studied. The later analysis used no new phenotypic data to find candidate immune exposures, relying instead on TCR beta sequences and their occurrence across donors. In an earlier analysis of a few hundred of the donors, high-throughput TCR beta sequencing was used to judge whether each TCR beta V gene segment behaved as functional or pseudogenic. Donor age, sex, ethnicity and CMV serostatus were collected together with the repertoire data. Genome-wide SNP genotypes for about three fifths of the 666 donors were used in a later genetic analysis, which treated that subset as a discovery cohort. All discovery cohort repertoires had been generated on a single sequencing platform. Both class I and class II loci were covered by HLA typing, at four-digit resolution. Typing coverage varied by locus: about 629-630 donors for A, B, C, DRB1 and DQB1; some 520 for DQA1; around 610 for DPA1; approximately 470 for DPB1. A handful of DR-DQ haplotypes were handled as single units for association and clustering because linkage in the cohort was strong. Among a few hundred genotyped donors of the cohort, an average of approximately 240,000 unique TCR beta nucleotide sequences were sequenced per donor, 15% to 20% of them non-productive.

Trimming removed 1 base from V and 6 bases from J, leaving 16 bases between the germline ends. Based on the germline V gene (reference sequence), the CDR1 and CDR2 sequences are GTSNPN and SVGIG. The CDR3 has 14 amino acids, counting the end cysteine and phenylalanine. Here the CDR3 DNA is all that survives: 42 bases in frame from base 1. The library was produced with the immunoSEQ multiplex PCR assay. A mixture of 60 forward primers for TCR Vbeta segments and 13 reverse primers for TCR Jbeta segments was used in the multiplex PCR. The CDR3 region of rearranged TCR beta genes was amplified from genomic DNA with a multiplex PCR assay. The amplified TCR beta libraries were sequenced on the Illumina HiSeq System as 87-base-pair reads. Under the source paper's analysis protocol: A later analysis counted 65 million to 90 million unique TCR beta chains across the 640 or so repertoires, and roughly 10 million of these chains were shared by at least two donors. A nearest-neighbor algorithm error-corrected the raw reads and collapsed the reads into unique sequences, merging closely related sequences to remove PCR and sequencing errors. Alignment of CDR3 sequences to IMGT reference sequences was used to assign V, D and J gene segments. Each retained sequence needed at least a six-nucleotide match to both a V gene segment and a J gene segment. Rearrangements were classified as productive when the CDR3 lacked stop codons and remained in frame with V and J, and all other rearrangements were classified as non-productive. CDR3 was defined according to IMGT convention as the region running from the second conserved V-encoded cysteine to the conserved J-encoded phenylalanine. The earlier analysis of about 620 of the donors excluded sequences that lacked an unambiguous match to a single V gene segment. An earlier analysis of about 600 of the donors called V segments functional above 56.7% productive rearrangements and segregating when the between-donor standard deviation exceeded 5%. A statistical classification framework was developed to diagnose cytomegalovirus status using the catalog of TCR beta chain sequences. A later analysis assigned V and J genes by comparing TCR nucleotide sequences with IMGT/GENE-DB human TR gene sequences. The TCRdist pipeline was used in a later analysis to assign CDR3 sequences and most-parsimonious VDJ recombination scenarios. A later analysis defined each TCR beta chain by its CDR3 amino acid sequence plus V-gene family, and excluded reads lacking a unique V-gene family. A later analysis removed 550 to 700 highly shared, low-generation-probability nucleotide sequences to deal with suspected cross-contamination and a sequencing artifact. In a later analysis, a clonal expansion index for each public chain was calculated from normalized within-repertoire ranks of inferred template counts. A later analysis computed generation probabilities with a VDJ recombination model fitted to out-of-frame rearrangements, and checked the results against IGoR. In a later analysis, hypergeometric tests were used to score TCR-TCR, TCR-HLA and TCR-CMV co-occurrence, with a repertoire-size bias correction applied to TCR pairs. False discovery rates were estimated in a later analysis by permuting HLA or CMV assignments 20 times. A later analysis grouped co-occurring TCRs with DBSCAN, adding TCRdist sequence similarity when clustering within HLA-allele-positive subsets. For co-occurrence clustering, repertoires with fewer than 30,000 or more than 120,000 public chains were excluded, along with four or five repertoires with anomalous nucleotide sharing. TCRdb took over this immuneACCESS table, retaining in-frame rearrangements with V and J assigned. Such tables are incomplete; in checked studies, under half of the missing clones stem from an unresolved V gene, and the remainder is unexplained. That table gives V, J and clone size, and the DNA gave D and trimming. This sample lists some 130,000 clones; 65% to 75% were detected once. The ten largest account for about 6% of the sample.

Overall study outcomes, separate from this receptor: According to the authors, the approach could potentially be generalized to other disease states and immunological phenotypes. Three of the identified cytomegalovirus-associated TCR beta chains were confirmed in vitro to be specific for cytomegalovirus antigens. Correlated functional status among segregating V segments might reflect linkage disequilibrium, but an unknown experimental factor could not be ruled out. In an earlier analysis of more than 450 of the donors, most TCR beta V segments were observed in productive rearrangements about 87% or about 30% of the time, broadly matching IMGT annotations. Most TCR sequences were seen in very few donors, while some public TCRs were found in many individuals. According to a later analysis, TCR association rates differed among HLA loci, with DRB1 alleles showing the most associated TCRs and HLA-C alleles showing the fewest. When HLA alleles, especially DR and DQ, strongly co-occurred, attributing TCR associations to individual alleles was difficult. In a later genetic analysis, a missense DCLRE1C variant was associated with V-gene and J-gene trimming of TCR beta chains, and the association was replicated in an independent cohort. In a later analysis, most CMV-associated TCR beta chains were found to appear HLA-restricted, with HLA associations seemingly driven largely by CMV exposure. Roughly uniform sequencing depth across donors was assumed in presence/absence analyses, although this assumption may not hold. Compared with the approximately 710-donor mean, donors in an Asian-associated ancestry cluster had fewer N-insertions in productive TCRs, according to a later genetic analysis. Cytomegalovirus status was reported to be diagnosed by the classifier with high specificity and sensitivity in both the original and validation cohorts. In the study, 150 to 200 TCR beta chains were listed as associated with cytomegalovirus. Specific HLA alleles were associated with 16,951 TCR beta sequences at a false discovery rate of 0.05 in a later analysis. Because HLA typing was unavailable for some donors at each locus, only the typed subset was used in association tests. According to a later analysis, parvovirus B19, influenza, CMV and Epstein-Barr virus appeared linked to several top co-occurrence clusters. A cluster of highly shared sequence variants was judged likely to be a technical artifact of the sequencing pipeline. Some IMGT-functional V segments, including TRBV6-2 and TRBV6-3, could not be distinguished by the 87-base-pair reads and were therefore excluded. This cohort had only TCR beta chains sequenced, and the lack of alpha or paired-chain data limited which features could be detected. A further reported finding was that TCR beta sequences accurately predicted the HLA-A and HLA-B alleles for most subjects in the first cohort. Immune exposure information for the cohort was limited to CMV serostatus. The earlier analysis of some 540 of the donors excluded 15 to 20 rarely observed V segments, including chromosome 9 orphons, because counts were too low. In a later analysis, HLA-associated TCR beta chains were found to be more clonally expanded and to have lower generation probabilities than equally common non-associated chains.

Sequenced material: PBMCs. The rearrangement combines TRBV30 with TRBJ2-7; the D segment could be TRBD1, given 5 matching bases. This TCR derives from a woman aged 45-65 years in good health and CMV-seropositive. The CDR3 is CAWSATSLGREQYF. The bases read TGTGCCTGGAGTGCAACCTCGTTGGGGCGCGAGCAGTACTTC.